Sequencing of this T cell receptor beta chain was carried out in a study of blood T cell repertoires in COVID-19. Study in general: Cohort 3 donors counted as recovered after two negative PCRs, clearance, or resolved symptoms. T cells, B-cell-depleted T cells, or PBMCs provided the cDNA or gDNA that served as material.

Germline CDR1 and CDR2: MDHEN and SYDVKM. Trimming removed 3 bases at V and 3 bases at J, with 8 bases between. The CDR3 has 14 residues. Original handling: The authors estimated nucleated cell counts from reference gene primer amplification. This table comes from immunoSEQ multiplex PCR, and its TCRdb copy is limited to in-frame clones, with some not included. Clonal size and the V and J genes are those of that table, whereas D and trimming came from the DNA. The table includes roughly 230,000 clones, 87% detected once. Sequences were obtained from PBMCs or T cells enriched from blood (not recorded which). This clonotype was obtained from a man aged 25-45 years in a cohort exposed to, infected with or recovered from COVID-19 (not recorded which). The V and J genes are TRBV28 and TRBJ1-4; possibly TRBD1 for D (6 bases). CDR3 nucleotides: TGTGCCAGCAGTTTTGGACAGTCTAATGAAAAACTGTTTTTT. Its protein product is CASSFGQSNEKLFF.